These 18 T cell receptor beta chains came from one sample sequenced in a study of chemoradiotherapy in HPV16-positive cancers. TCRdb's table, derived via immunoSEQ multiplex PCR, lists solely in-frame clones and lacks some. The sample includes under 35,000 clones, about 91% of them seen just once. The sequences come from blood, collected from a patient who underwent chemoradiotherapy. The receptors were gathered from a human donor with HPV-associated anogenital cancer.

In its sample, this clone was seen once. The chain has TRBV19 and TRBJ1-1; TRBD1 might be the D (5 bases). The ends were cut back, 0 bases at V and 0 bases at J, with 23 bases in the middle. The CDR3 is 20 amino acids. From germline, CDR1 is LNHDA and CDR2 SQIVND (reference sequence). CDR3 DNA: TGTGCCAGTAGTATAGATCTATTTGGGGGTGGAACAACAATGAACACTGAAGCTTTCTTT. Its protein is CASSIDLFGGGTTMNTEAFF.

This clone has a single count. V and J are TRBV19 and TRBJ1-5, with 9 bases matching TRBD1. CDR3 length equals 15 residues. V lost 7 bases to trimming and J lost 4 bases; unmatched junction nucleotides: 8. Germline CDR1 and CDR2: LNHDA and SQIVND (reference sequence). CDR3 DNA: TGTGCCAGTACCTCACAGGGGGCGGGAAATCAGCCCCAGCATTTT. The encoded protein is CASTSQGAGNQPQHF.

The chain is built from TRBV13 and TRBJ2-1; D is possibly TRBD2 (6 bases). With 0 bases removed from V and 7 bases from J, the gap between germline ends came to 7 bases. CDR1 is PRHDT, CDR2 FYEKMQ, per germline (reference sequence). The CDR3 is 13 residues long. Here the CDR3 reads CASSLGGGNEQFF. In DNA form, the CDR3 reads TGTGCCAGCAGCTTAGGCGGGGGAAATGAGCAGTTCTTC.

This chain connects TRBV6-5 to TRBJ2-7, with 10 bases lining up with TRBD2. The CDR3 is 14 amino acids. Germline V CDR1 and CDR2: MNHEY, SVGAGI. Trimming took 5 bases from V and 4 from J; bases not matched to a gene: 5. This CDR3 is CASSEIAGGYEQYF. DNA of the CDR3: TGTGCCAGCAGTGAGATAGCGGGAGGTTACGAGCAGTACTTC.

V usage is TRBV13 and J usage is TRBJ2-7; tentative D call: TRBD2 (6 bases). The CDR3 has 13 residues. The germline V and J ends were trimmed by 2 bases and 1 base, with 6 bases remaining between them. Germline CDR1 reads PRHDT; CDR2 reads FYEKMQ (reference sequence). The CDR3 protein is CASSLSGSYEQYF. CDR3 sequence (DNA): TGTGCCAGCAGCTTAAGCGGGTCCTACGAGCAGTACTTC.

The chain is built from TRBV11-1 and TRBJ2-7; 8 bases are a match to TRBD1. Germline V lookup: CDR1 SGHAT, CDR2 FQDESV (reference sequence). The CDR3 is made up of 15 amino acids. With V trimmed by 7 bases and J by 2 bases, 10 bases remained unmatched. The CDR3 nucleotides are TGTGCCAGCACATCCGGACAGGGTGCCCCCTACGAGCAGTACTTC. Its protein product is CASTSGQGAPYEQYF.

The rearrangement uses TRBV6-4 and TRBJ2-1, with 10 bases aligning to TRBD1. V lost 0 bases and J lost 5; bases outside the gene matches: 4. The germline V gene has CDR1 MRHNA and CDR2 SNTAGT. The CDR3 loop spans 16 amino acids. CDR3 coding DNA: TGTGCCAGCAGTGACTCAGGACAGGGGGTAAACAATGAGCAGTTCTTC. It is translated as CASSDSGQGVNNEQFF.

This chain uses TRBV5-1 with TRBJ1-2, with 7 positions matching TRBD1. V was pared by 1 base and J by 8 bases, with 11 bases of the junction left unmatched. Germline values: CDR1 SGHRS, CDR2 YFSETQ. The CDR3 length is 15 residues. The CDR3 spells CASSLRSTGDGGYTF. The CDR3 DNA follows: TGCGCCAGCAGCTTGAGATCAACAGGGGATGGCGGCTACACCTTC.

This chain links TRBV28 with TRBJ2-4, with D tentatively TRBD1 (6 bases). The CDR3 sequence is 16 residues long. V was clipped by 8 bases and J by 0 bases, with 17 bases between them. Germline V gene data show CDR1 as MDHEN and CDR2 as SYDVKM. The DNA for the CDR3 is TGTGCCAGCCATACCTCAGGGGTACTAGCCAAAAACATTCAGTACTTC. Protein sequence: CASHTSGVLAKNIQYF.

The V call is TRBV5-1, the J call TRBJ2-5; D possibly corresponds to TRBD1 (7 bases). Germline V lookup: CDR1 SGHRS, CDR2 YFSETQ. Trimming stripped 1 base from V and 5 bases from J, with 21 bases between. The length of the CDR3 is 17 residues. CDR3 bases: TGCGCCAGCAGCTTGCGTTCAGGGGGGCCCGATAGGGAGACCCAGTACTTC. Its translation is CASSLRSGGPDRETQYF.

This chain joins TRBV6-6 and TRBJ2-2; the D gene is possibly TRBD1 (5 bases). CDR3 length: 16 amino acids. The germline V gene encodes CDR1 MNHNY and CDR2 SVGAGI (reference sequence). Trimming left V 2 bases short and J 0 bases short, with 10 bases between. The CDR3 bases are TGTGCCAGCAGTTACGTAGGGGCACCGAACACCGGGGAGCTGTTTTTT. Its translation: CASSYVGAPNTGELFF.

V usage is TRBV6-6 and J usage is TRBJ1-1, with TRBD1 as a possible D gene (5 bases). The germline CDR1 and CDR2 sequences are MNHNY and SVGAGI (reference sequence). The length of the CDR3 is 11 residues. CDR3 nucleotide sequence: TGTGCTACCAGGGAAACGACTGAAGCTTTCTTT. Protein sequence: CATRETTEAFF.

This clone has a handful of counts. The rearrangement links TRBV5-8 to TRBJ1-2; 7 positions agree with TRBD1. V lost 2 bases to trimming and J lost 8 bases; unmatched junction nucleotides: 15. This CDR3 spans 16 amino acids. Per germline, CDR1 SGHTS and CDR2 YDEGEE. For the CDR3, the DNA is TGTGCCAGCAGCTTAGGGGTGGACAGGCGATTCTCCGGCTACACCTTC. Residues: CASSLGVDRRFSGYTF. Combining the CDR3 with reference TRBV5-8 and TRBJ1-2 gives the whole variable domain EAGVTQSPTHLIKTRGQQATLRCSPISGHTSVYWYQQALGLGLQFLLWYDEGEERNRGNFPPRFSGRQFPNYSSELNVNALELEDSALYLCASSLGVDRRFSGYTFGSGTRLTVV.

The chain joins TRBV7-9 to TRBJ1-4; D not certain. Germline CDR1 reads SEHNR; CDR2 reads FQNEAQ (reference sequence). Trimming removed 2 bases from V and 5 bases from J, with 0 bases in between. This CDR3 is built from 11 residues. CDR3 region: CASSLNEKLFF. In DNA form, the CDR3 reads TGTGCCAGCAGCTTAAATGAAAAACTGTTTTTT.

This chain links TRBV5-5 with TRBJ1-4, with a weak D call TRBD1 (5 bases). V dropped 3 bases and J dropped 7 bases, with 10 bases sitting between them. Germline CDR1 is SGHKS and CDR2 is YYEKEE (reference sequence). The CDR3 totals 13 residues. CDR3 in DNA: TGTGCCAGCAGCTCGGGGACCGCTGAAAAACTGTTTTTT. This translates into CASSSGTAEKLFF.

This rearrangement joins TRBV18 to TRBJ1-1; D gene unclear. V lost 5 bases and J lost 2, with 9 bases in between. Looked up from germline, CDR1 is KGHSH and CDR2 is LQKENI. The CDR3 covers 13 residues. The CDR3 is CASSGRENTEAFF. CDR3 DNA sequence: TGTGCCAGCTCAGGACGGGAAAACACTGAAGCTTTCTTT.

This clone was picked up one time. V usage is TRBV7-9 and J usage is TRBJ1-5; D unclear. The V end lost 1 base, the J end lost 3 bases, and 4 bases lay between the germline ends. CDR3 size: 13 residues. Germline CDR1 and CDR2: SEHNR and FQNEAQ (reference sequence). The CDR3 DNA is TGTGCCAGCAGCTTAGGGTTCAATCAGCCCCAGCATTTT. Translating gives CASSLGFNQPQHF.

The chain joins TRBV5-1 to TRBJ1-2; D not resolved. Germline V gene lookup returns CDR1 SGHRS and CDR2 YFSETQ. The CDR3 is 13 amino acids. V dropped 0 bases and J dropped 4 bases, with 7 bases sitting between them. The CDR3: CASSLGPSYGYTF. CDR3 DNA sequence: TGCGCCAGCAGCTTGGGCCCCAGCTATGGCTACACCTTC.